This T cell receptor (beta chain) was observed in a study of blood T cell repertoires in COVID-19. Study-level background: COVID-19 samples, acute and convalescent, were from the United States, Italy and Spain.

Germline CDR1 and CDR2: KGHSH and LQKENI. V was shortened by 2 bases and J by 1 base, with 8 bases between the two germline ends. This CDR3 has 14 residues. Assay used: immunoSEQ multiplex PCR; TCRdb lists only in-frame clones, some missing. The table lists 60,000 to 70,000 clones, approximately 86% of them singletons. This clonotype was obtained from a woman of 80 years or more with active COVID-19. V usage is TRBV18 and J usage is TRBJ2-5, with D possibly TRBD2 on 6 matching bases. Specimen: peripheral blood. The CDR3 bases are TGTGCCAGCTCACCAGTGGGGGGCCAAGAGACCCAGTACTTC. As protein: CASSPVGGQETQYF.